Below are 20 T cell receptor beta chains sequenced from a single sample in a study of response to subunit inactivated influenza vaccine. MiXCR was run by TCRdb on the RT-PCR reads, yielding one entry per CDR3 protein. Among more than 400,000 distinct CDR3 sequences listed, approximately 10% were seen once. The material was PBMCs from blood, obtained more than 35 days after vaccination. These TCRs come from a man aged 50 to 60 who received an inactivated influenza vaccine.

This clonotype has only a few counts. The chain carries TRBV12-3 or TRBV12-4 and TRBJ2-5; D gene uncertain. Trimming removed 2 bases from V and 2 bases from J, with 12 bases in between. The CDR3 loop spans 15 amino acids. This CDR3 reads CASSLIRAGQETQYF. The CDR3 coding sequence is TGTGCCAGCAGTTTAATTCGGGCAGGACAAGAGACCCAGTACTTC.

The CDR3 loop reads CASTESSGANVLTF. The CDR3 nucleotides read TGCGCCAGTACGGAGAGCTCTGGGGCCAACGTCCTGACTTTC. This chain links TRBV5-1 with TRBJ2-6; D ambiguous. Trimming stripped 8 bases from V and 0 bases from J, with 9 bases between. The length of the CDR3 is 14 residues. Germline V gene lookup returns CDR1 SGHRS and CDR2 YFSETQ.

This clonotype was found a few times. This chain joins TRBV7-8 and TRBJ2-5; unclear D gene. With 5 bases removed from V and 4 bases from J, the gap between germline ends came to 14 bases. The length of the CDR3 is 14 residues. CDR1 SGHVS and CDR2 FQNEAQ come from the germline V gene. The CDR3 protein is CASSLEMRVETQYF. In nucleotides, the CDR3 is TGTGCCAGCAGCCTGGAGATGAGAGTAGAGACCCAGTACTTC.

The chain links TRBV20-1 to TRBJ2-7, with TRBD1 matching 8 bases. This CDR3 has 13 residues. J lost 9 bases, V lost 0 bases, and 7 bases had no gene match. From germline, CDR1 is DFQATT and CDR2 SNEGSKA (reference sequence). In nucleotides, the CDR3 is TGCAGTGCTAGAGATGGGACAGGTCTGGGGCAGTACTTC. Translation gives CSARDGTGLGQYF.

V and J are TRBV18 and TRBJ1-1, with no clear D. V was cut by 2 bases and J by 6 bases, with 7 bases left in between. The CDR3 is made up of 12 amino acids. From germline, CDR1 is KGHSH and CDR2 LQKENI. CDR3 coding DNA: TGTGCCAGCTCACCAGACGGCCCTGAAGCTTTCTTT. Amino acid sequence: CASSPDGPEAFF.

This clonotype has at least ten counts. The chain uses TRBV20-1 and TRBJ2-3; possibly TRBD1 for D (5 bases). The germline CDR1 and CDR2 sequences are DFQATT and SNEGSKA (reference sequence). The V end was cut by 7 bases, the J end by 4 bases, with 15 bases between. This CDR3 contains 13 residues. The CDR3 here is CSGRATYSDTQYF. The CDR3 coding sequence is TGCAGTGGCAGGGCCACATACTCAGATACGCAGTATTTT.

This clonotype was seen only a few times. Here the CDR3 DNA reads TGTGCCAGCAGTTCATCGGGACAGGGGGTCGGTGAGCAGTTCTTC. Its translation: CASSSSGQGVGEQFF. This chain uses TRBV6-2 or TRBV6-3 with TRBJ2-1; the match to TRBD1 covers 11 bases. Looked up from germline, CDR1 is MNHEY and CDR2 is SVGEGT. This CDR3 has 15 residues. The trim removed 4 bases at V and 9 bases at J, leaving 8 bases unmatched.

This clonotype was found many times. This chain links TRBV20-1 with TRBJ2-3; TRBD1 agrees at 7 bases. The CDR3 is made up of 14 amino acids. With V trimmed by 7 bases and J by 2 bases, 9 bases remained unmatched. In germline, CDR1 is DFQATT, CDR2 SNEGSKA (reference sequence). The CDR3 DNA reads TGCAGTGTACCGGGACAGCCTCACACAGATACGCAGTATTTT. Amino acid sequence: CSVPGQPHTDTQYF.

The table lists this clonotype with a few counts. V usage is TRBV11-2 and J usage is TRBJ2-2; TRBD2 matches at 9 bases. Trimming cost V 5 bases and J 8 bases; bases outside gene matches: 9. Germline CDR1 SGHAT, CDR2 FQNNGV. This CDR3 is built from 15 residues. The CDR3 coding sequence is TGTGCCAGCAGCCCAGGACTAGCGAGTCCGGGGGAGCTGTTTTTT. Translated: CASSPGLASPGELFF.

The sample holds many counts of this clonotype. Germline and junction disagree at one end, which may indicate a read error. The V gene is TRBV20-1, the J gene TRBJ2-5; no clear D gene. The CDR3 is 13 residues long. The germline V gene encodes CDR1 DFQATT and CDR2 SNEGSKA (reference sequence). Here the CDR3 DNA reads TGCAGCTCGCTAATTCGTCTTCCAGAGGCCCAGTACTTC. This sequence encodes CSSLIRLPEAQYF.

This clonotype occurred a few times. The chain couples TRBV4-1 to TRBJ2-1; D is ambiguous. V lost 5 bases and J 6 bases, leaving 8 bases between the germline ends. Looked up from germline, CDR1 is MGHRA and CDR2 is YSYEKL. The CDR3 covers 12 residues. The CDR3 region has the DNA TGCGCCAGCAGCGTCACCATCAATGAGCAGTTCTTC. This sequence encodes CASSVTINEQFF.

This clonotype was seen only a few times. The chain joins TRBV14 to TRBJ2-3; no firm D call. V lost 1 base to trimming and J lost 6 bases, with 14 bases between them. CDR1 and CDR2 from the germline V gene are SGHDN and FVKESK. CDR3 length: 15 amino acids. CDR3 residues: CASSQAFFAFDTQYF. CDR3 nucleotide sequence: TGTGCCAGCAGCCAAGCTTTCTTCGCTTTCGATACGCAGTATTTT.

This chain joins TRBV4-1 and TRBJ2-3; TRBD2 matches at 10 bases. The germline gives CDR1 MGHRA, CDR2 YSYEKL. The junction had 3 bases not matched to a gene; V was cut back by 1 base and J by 5 bases. This CDR3 is built from 15 residues. The CDR3 protein is CASSQGLAGVDTQYF. The CDR3 nucleotides read TGCGCCAGCAGCCAAGGTCTAGCGGGGGTAGATACGCAGTATTTT.

Ten or more counts support this clonotype. V is TRBV4-2 and J is TRBJ2-1; no firm D call. The germline V gene encodes CDR1 LGHNA and CDR2 YNFKEQ. Trimming took off 0 bases at V and 0 bases at J, with 12 bases between the two ends. CDR3 size: 17 residues. CDR3 sequence: CASSQDDGQSSYNEQFF. In nucleotides, the CDR3 is TGTGCCAGCAGCCAAGATGACGGGCAGAGCTCCTACAATGAGCAGTTCTTC.

This clonotype was detected a few times. The V and J genes are TRBV6-1 and TRBJ1-1; TRBD1 aligns across 8 bases. The V and J ends lost 6 bases and 6 bases, in that order; junction bases with no gene match: 6. This CDR3 contains 13 residues. CDR1 and CDR2 from the germline V gene are MNHNS and SASEGT. CDR3 loop: CASRVDRVAEAFF. CDR3 nucleotides: TGTGCCAGCAGGGTGGACAGGGTGGCTGAAGCTTTCTTT.

This clonotype was observed many times. The rearrangement uses TRBV6-9 and TRBJ1-1; D is undetermined. Germline CDR1 is MNHGY and CDR2 is SVAAGI. Trimming took 6 bases from V and 6 from J, leaving 14 bases between them. The CDR3 is made up of 13 amino acids. The CDR3 reads CASRDDVSAEAFF. In nucleotides, the CDR3 is TGTGCCAGCAGAGATGATGTGTCGGCTGAAGCTTTCTTT.

V gene TRBV7-2 combines with J gene TRBJ2-1; the match to TRBD2 covers 14 bases. V lost 5 bases and J lost 12; bases outside the gene matches: 3. Germline CDR1 reads SGHTA; CDR2 reads FQGNSA. This CDR3 is built from 13 residues. The CDR3 is CASSLGLAGGQFF. The CDR3 DNA reads TGTGCCAGCAGCCTCGGACTAGCGGGAGGGCAGTTCTTC.

This clonotype was observed at least ten times. In nucleotides, the CDR3 is TGCAGCGTTGGGACACTATTACGCAGGGAGCAGTACTTC. It translates to CSVGTLLRREQYF. J is TRBJ2-7 and V is TRBV29-1; D is possibly TRBD1 (5 bases). Trimming left V 4 bases short and J 7 bases short, with 17 bases between. The germline V gene encodes CDR1 SQVTM and CDR2 ANQGSEA. This CDR3 has 13 amino acids.

This clonotype has a count of ten or more. The rearrangement joins TRBV12-3 or TRBV12-4 to TRBJ2-3; the match to TRBD1 covers 8 bases. V trimming: 2 bases; J trimming: 3 bases; junction bases outside the gene matches: 4. The CDR3 is 15 residues long. The CDR3 region has the DNA TGTGCCAGCAGTTTAACCGGGACAGGAACAGATACGCAGTATTTT. It encodes CASSLTGTGTDTQYF.

The rearrangement uses TRBV3-1 and TRBJ1-4; 8 bases are a match to TRBD1. This CDR3 is 15 amino acids long. The V and J ends lost 4 bases and 7 bases, in that order; junction bases with no gene match: 8. Germline lookup yields CDR1 LGHDT and CDR2 YNNKEL (reference sequence). This CDR3 reads CASSLERTGLEKLFF. For the CDR3, the DNA is TGTGCCAGCAGCCTCGAACGGACAGGGCTTGAAAAACTGTTTTTT.